This T cell receptor beta chain is from a study of blood T cell repertoires in COVID-19. Measured with immunoSEQ multiplex PCR; TCRdb has only the in-frame clones, and not every one. The table includes roughly 260,000 clones, around nine tenths detected once. Germline V gene lookup returns CDR1 SNHLY and CDR2 FYNNEI. CDR3 size: 12 residues. Trimming stripped 6 bases from V and 7 bases from J, with 10 bases between. Sequencing was carried out using peripheral blood. This chain links TRBV2 with TRBJ1-3; D might be TRBD1 (6 bases). The receptor comes from a woman in her thirties with COVID-19, enrolled during active disease. CDR3 protein: CASSRGFNTIYF. The CDR3 coding sequence is TGTGCCAGCAGCAGGGGATTCAACACCATATATTTT. Full variable domain (outside the CDR3, taken from reference TRBV2 and TRBJ1-3): EPEVTQTPSHQVTQMGQEVILRCVPISNHLYFYWYRQILGQKVEFLVSFYNNEISEKSEIFDDQFSVERPDGSNFTLKIRSTKLEDSAMYFCASSRGFNTIYFGEGSWLTVV.